This TCR beta chain is from a study of T cells in Graves' hyperthyroidism and ophthalmopathy. At the level of the study: Initial diagnosis, before any treatment, was when peripheral blood was collected.

TCR beta CDR3 sequences were amplified from RNA transcripts. HTBI primers were used for first-round RT-PCR of the TCR CDR3. From the multiplex PCR reads, TCRdb called clonotypes with MiXCR, one entry per CDR3 protein. The sample has hundreds of thousands of distinct CDR3 sequences; roughly 40% are singletons. This clonotype was seen many times. This CDR3 region has 18 residues. Trimming took 3 bases from V and 2 from J; bases not matched to a gene: 7. The germline V gene has CDR1 WNHNN and CDR2 SYGVQD (reference sequence). Diagnoses were made from clinical symptoms, serum measures (thyroxine and TRAb), thyroid ultrasound and orbital computed tomography. Using 10 ml of fresh peripheral blood, PBMCs were prepared.

The chain is built from TRBV10-1 and TRBJ2-6, with 10 nucleotides matching TRBD2. This clonotype originated in a man between 18 and 35 years old with Graves' hyperthyroidism. Sample: blood. The CDR3: CASSEQSGRAPGANVLTF. The CDR3 DNA reads TGCGCCAGCAGTGAACAGAGCGGGAGGGCCCCTGGGGCCAACGTCCTGACTTTC.